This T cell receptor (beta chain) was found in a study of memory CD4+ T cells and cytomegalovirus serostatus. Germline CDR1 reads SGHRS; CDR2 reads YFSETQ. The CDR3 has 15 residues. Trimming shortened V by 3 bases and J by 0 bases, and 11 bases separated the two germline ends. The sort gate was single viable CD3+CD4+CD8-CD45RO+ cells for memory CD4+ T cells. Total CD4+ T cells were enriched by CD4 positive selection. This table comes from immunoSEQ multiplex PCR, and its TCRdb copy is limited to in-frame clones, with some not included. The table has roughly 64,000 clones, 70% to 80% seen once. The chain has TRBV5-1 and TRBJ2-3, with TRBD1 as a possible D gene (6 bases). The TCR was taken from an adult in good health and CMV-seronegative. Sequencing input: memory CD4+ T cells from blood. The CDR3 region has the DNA TGCGCCAGCAGCTGGGGACACACTAGCACAGATACGCAGTATTTT. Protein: CASSWGHTSTDTQYF.